This T cell receptor beta chain derives from a study of T cells in Graves' hyperthyroidism and ophthalmopathy. This clonotype showed up just a few times. Germline V lookup: CDR1 SGHDT, CDR2 YYEEEE. The CDR3 sequence is 15 residues long. The ends were cut back, 3 bases at V and 1 base at J, with 13 bases in the middle. The CDR3 regions of TCR beta were amplified from RNA transcripts. The primer set for the first-round RT-PCR of the TCR CDR3 was HTBI. One entry per CDR3 protein, called by TCRdb with MiXCR from the multiplex PCR reads. The sample shows over 150,000 distinct CDR3 sequences, about a sixth of them seen only once.

The chain employs TRBV5-6 and TRBJ1-1, with TRBD1 as a possible D gene (6 bases). The clonotype comes from a woman aged 45-59 years with Graves' hyperthyroidism. The specimen was blood. CDR3 bases: TGTGCCAGCAGCTACATCACGACAGGGAACACTGAAGCTTTCTTT. As protein: CASSYITTGNTEAFF.